This entry describes one T cell receptor (beta chain). No antigen is known for it. This record belongs to a study of OX40 agonist ivuxolimab in advanced cancers. Overall study context: Patients received ivuxolimab, an intravenous treatment, every 2 weeks at 0.01 to 10 mg/kg.

Systemic immunosuppression or a history of autoimmune disease excluded patients. Study results and caveats: CD8+ T cells averaged more expanded clones than CD4+.

The repertoire was sequenced with immunoSEQ multiplex PCR; TCRdb's copy has only in-frame clones and lacks some. Here the sample spans 95,000 to 100,000 clones, roughly 80% being singletons. This sequence was found in an adult with an advanced solid tumor such as melanoma, head and neck, liver or kidney cancer. Sequencing used CD4+ or CD8+ T cells sorted from blood, obtained in a trial of the OX40 agonist ivuxolimab.

Here the CDR3 DNA reads TGTGCCAGCAGTTTAAGAACTAGCGGGAAATGGACCCAGTACTTC. As protein: CASSLRTSGKWTQYF. This chain links TRBV28 with TRBJ2-5; 10 bases fit TRBD2. With 2 bases clipped from V and 7 bases from J, the junction kept 7 bases outside the gene matches. Germline V gene data show CDR1 as MDHEN and CDR2 as SYDVKM. This CDR3 comprises 15 residues.